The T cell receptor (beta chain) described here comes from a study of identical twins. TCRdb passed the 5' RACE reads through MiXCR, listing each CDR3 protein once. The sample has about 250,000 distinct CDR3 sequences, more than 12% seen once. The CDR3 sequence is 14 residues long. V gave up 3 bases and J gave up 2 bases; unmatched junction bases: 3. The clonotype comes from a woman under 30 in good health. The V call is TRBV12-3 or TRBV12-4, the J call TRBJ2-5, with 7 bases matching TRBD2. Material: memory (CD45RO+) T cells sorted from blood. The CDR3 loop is CASSLYSGQETQYF. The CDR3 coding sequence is TGTGCCAGCAGTTTGTATAGCGGGCAAGAGACCCAGTACTTC.